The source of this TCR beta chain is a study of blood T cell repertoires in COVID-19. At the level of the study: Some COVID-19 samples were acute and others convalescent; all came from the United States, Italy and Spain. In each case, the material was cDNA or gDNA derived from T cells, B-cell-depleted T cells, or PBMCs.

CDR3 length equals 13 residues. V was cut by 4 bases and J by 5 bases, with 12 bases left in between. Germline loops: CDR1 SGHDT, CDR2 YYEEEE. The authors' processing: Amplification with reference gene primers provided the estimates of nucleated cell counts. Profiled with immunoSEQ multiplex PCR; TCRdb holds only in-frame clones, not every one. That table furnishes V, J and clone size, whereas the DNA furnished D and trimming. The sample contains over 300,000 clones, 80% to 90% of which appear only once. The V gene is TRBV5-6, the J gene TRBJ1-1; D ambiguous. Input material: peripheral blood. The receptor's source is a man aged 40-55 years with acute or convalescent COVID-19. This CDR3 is CASSEGPGTEAFF. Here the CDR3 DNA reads TGTGCCAGCAGCGAAGGACCGGGAACTGAAGCTTTCTTT.